Below are 23 T cell receptor beta chains sequenced from a single sample in a study of T cell repertoires in cytomegalovirus infection. MiXCR was run by TCRdb on the reads, yielding one entry per CDR3 protein. There are approximately 180,000 distinct CDR3 sequences in the sample; roughly 9.8% occur only once, and about 4.6% lies in the top ten. The sequenced material came from PBMCs. Every receptor here comes from a human donor in good health (CMV status not recorded). Some clones in this sample may be carry-over from other donors' samples.

This clonotype was found many times. CDR3 nucleotides: TGTGCCAGCAGCTTAGATCAGGGCCAACCCGGGCTGGTTGAGCAGTTCTTC. It specifies CASSLDQGQPGLVEQFF. The rearrangement links TRBV7-8 to TRBJ2-1; TRBD1 might be the D (5 bases). The germline gives CDR1 SGHVS, CDR2 FQNEAQ. Deletions cut 1 base from V and 9 bases from J, with 22 bases between. The CDR3 totals 17 residues.

This clonotype was counted between two and nine times. The chain combines TRBV6-6 with TRBJ2-5; no reliable D call. Trimming took 8 bases from V and 4 from J, leaving 8 bases between them. CDR1 is MNHNY and CDR2 is SVGAGI in the germline V gene (reference sequence). The CDR3 loop spans 11 amino acids. CDR3 DNA sequence: TGTGCCAGCGAGTTTGCAGAGACCCAGTACTTC. It codes for CASEFAETQYF.

There are many counts of this clonotype. This chain joins TRBV5-4 and TRBJ2-5; perhaps TRBD2 as D (5 bases). Germline CDR1 and CDR2: SGHNT and YYREEE (reference sequence). The CDR3 extends over 16 amino acids. Between the trimmed V and J ends, which lost 1 base and 1 base, there was a span of 14 bases. Here the CDR3 DNA reads TGTGCCAGCAGCTTGAAGCGAGGCGGAGGCCAAGAGACCCAGTACTTC. Protein: CASSLKRGGGQETQYF. Full variable domain (missing parts from reference TRBV5-4 and TRBJ2-5): ETGVTQSPTHLIKTRGQQVTLRCSSQSGHNTVSWYQQALGQGPQFIFQYYREEENGRGNFPPRFSGLQFPNYSSELNVNALELDDSALYLCASSLKRGGGQETQYFGPGTRLLVL.

In its sample, this clonotype was seen a few times. The CDR3 DNA reads TGCAGCGTTGACGAAGGGAGGGGGCCCTATGGCTACACCTTC. This codes for CSVDEGRGPYGYTF. V usage is TRBV29-1 and J usage is TRBJ1-2; the match to TRBD1 covers 7 bases. The germline CDR1 and CDR2 sequences are SQVTM and ANQGSEA. CDR3 size: 14 residues. Trimming at V came to 3 bases and at J to 4 bases, leaving 8 bases not matched to a gene.

In its sample, this clonotype was seen a few times. The chain joins TRBV20-1 to TRBJ2-7, with TRBD1 matching over 7 bases. Germline V lookup: CDR1 DFQATT, CDR2 SNEGSKA (reference sequence). This CDR3 region has 15 residues. After removal of 2 bases from V and 2 bases from J, the junction contained 9 bases not matched to a gene. DNA of the CDR3: TGCAGTGCTAGACAACCGAGGACAGGAGCCTACGAGCAGTACTTC. It yields the protein CSARQPRTGAYEQYF.

This sequence joins TRBV2 and TRBJ2-2, with unresolved D. Trimming stripped 4 bases from V and 6 bases from J, with 6 bases between. Germline V gene sequence: CDR1 SNHLY, CDR2 FYNNEI. The CDR3 contains 12 residues. The CDR3 DNA sequence: TGTGCCAGCAGTGGGGATTCCGGGGAGCTGTTTTTT. Encoded protein: CASSGDSGELFF.

The chain links TRBV7-6 to TRBJ1-2; TRBD1 is a possible D gene (5 bases). Germline CDR1 is SGHVS and CDR2 is FNYEAQ. CDR3 size: 19 residues. Trimming removed 5 bases at V and 7 bases at J, with 32 bases between. Written as DNA, the CDR3 is TGTGCCAGCAGCCCCAATTCCTTCCAGTCTCGGCGGAGGGACCGTGGCTACACCTTC. It yields the protein CASSPNSFQSRRRDRGYTF.

This clonotype was observed at least ten times. This chain links TRBV6-2 or TRBV6-3 with TRBJ1-5; 7 bases agree with TRBD1. Trimming took 0 bases from V and 0 from J; bases not matched to a gene: 11. Germline loops: CDR1 MNHEY, CDR2 SVGEGT. This CDR3 has 19 amino acids. CDR3 residues: CASSYSKQGRLYSNQPQHF. The CDR3 nucleotides read TGTGCCAGCAGTTACTCGAAACAGGGGAGACTCTATAGCAATCAGCCCCAGCATTTT.

Worth noting for this clonotype: Possible read error: a much larger clone is one base away. V is TRBV10-3 and J is TRBJ1-2; D unclear. V was cut by 4 bases and J by 6 bases, with 12 bases left in between. The CDR3 consists of 13 residues. The V gene's germline CDR1 is ENHRY and CDR2 SYGVKD. The CDR3 sequence: CAISVIPGNGYTF. CDR3 bases: TGTGCCATCAGTGTGATCCCCGGGAATGGCTACACCTTC.

This clonotype has a single count. The conserved phenylalanine or tryptophan normally closing the CDR3 is absent here, so this likely arose from a read error. The chain recombines TRBV20-1 with TRBJ2-2; TRBD2 agrees at 10 bases. The V gene's germline CDR1 is DFQATT and CDR2 SNEGSKA (reference sequence). Trimming cost V 7 bases and J 7 bases; bases outside gene matches: 12. The CDR3 contains 15 residues. CDR3: CSVGELAGRIGELFL. As DNA, the CDR3 is TGCAGTGTCGGTGAACTAGCGGGAAGGATCGGGGAGCTGTTTTTG.

This clonotype was picked up a small number of times. V gene TRBV6-5 combines with J gene TRBJ1-1; a weak D match, TRBD1 (5 bases). The germline V and J ends were trimmed by 2 bases and 4 bases, with 5 bases remaining between them. The CDR3 is 12 amino acids. CDR1 is MNHEY, CDR2 SVGAGI, per germline. The CDR3 DNA is TGTGCCAGCAGTTACGGGGCCACTGAAGCTTTCTTT. Protein product: CASSYGATEAFF.

This clonotype was counted a few times. This chain connects TRBV20-1 to TRBJ2-1, with D perhaps matching TRBD2 (6 bases). CDR1 is DFQATT and CDR2 is SNEGSKA in the germline V gene (reference sequence). CDR3 length: 16 amino acids. Trimming removed 2 bases from V and 5 bases from J, with 19 bases in between. CDR3 DNA sequence: TGCAGTGCTAGATCGATGGGGGGACTGGAAAACAATGAGCAGTTCTTC. Amino acid sequence: CSARSMGGLENNEQFF.

This chain links TRBV30 with TRBJ1-2; 9 bases are shared with TRBD1. Germline values: CDR1 GTSNPN, CDR2 SVGIG (reference sequence). CDR3 length: 14 amino acids. Trimming removed 2 bases from V and 3 bases from J; junction bases left unmatched: 4. The CDR3 protein is CAWSTGTGYYGYTF. As DNA, the CDR3 is TGTGCCTGGAGTACCGGGACAGGGTACTATGGCTACACCTTC.

There are a few counts of this clonotype. V and J are TRBV2 and TRBJ2-3; 11 positions agree with TRBD2. Germline CDR1 is SNHLY and CDR2 is FYNNEI. The CDR3 loop spans 15 amino acids. The trim removed 7 bases at V and 4 bases at J, leaving 7 bases unmatched. This CDR3 reads CASTTSGSFADTQYF. Written as DNA, the CDR3 is TGTGCCAGCACCACTAGCGGGAGTTTCGCAGATACGCAGTATTTT.

This clonotype appeared many times. The V gene is TRBV2, the J gene TRBJ2-1, with 8 nucleotides matching TRBD2. The CDR3 sequence is 15 residues long. After removal of 10 bases from V and 4 bases from J, the junction contained 12 bases not matched to a gene. Germline V gene sequence: CDR1 SNHLY, CDR2 FYNNEI. This chain's CDR3 is CATRRDSGVYNEQFF. The CDR3 DNA is TGTGCCACCCGAAGGGATAGCGGGGTTTACAATGAGCAGTTCTTC.

Ten or more counts support this clonotype. The chain couples TRBV7-8 to TRBJ1-3; D gene ambiguous. Trimming removed 4 bases from V and 2 bases from J, with 9 bases in between. CDR1 and CDR2 from the germline V gene are SGHVS and FQNEAQ. The CDR3 totals 14 residues. The CDR3 protein is CASSSVGAGNTIYF. The CDR3 nucleotides read TGTGCCAGCAGCTCCGTCGGGGCTGGAAACACCATATATTTT.

This clonotype was picked up many times. The chain has TRBV6-1 and TRBJ2-5; D uncertain. CDR3 length: 14 residues. The germline CDR1 and CDR2 sequences are MNHNS and SASEGT. Trimming stripped 0 bases from V and 5 bases from J, with 10 bases between. CDR3 sequence reads: CASSEADSWETQYF. The CDR3 region has the DNA TGTGCCAGCAGTGAAGCGGATTCATGGGAGACCCAGTACTTC.

This sequence joins TRBV14 and TRBJ1-6, with D uncertain. In germline, CDR1 is SGHDN, CDR2 FVKESK. Trimming stripped 0 bases from V and 8 bases from J, with 11 bases between. The CDR3 spans 15 residues. The CDR3 region is CASSQDPGIDSPLHF. The DNA of the CDR3 is TGTGCCAGCAGCCAAGATCCAGGAATCGATTCACCCCTCCACTTT.

V is TRBV7-3 and J is TRBJ2-7; the D gene is possibly TRBD2 (5 bases). Germline loops: CDR1 SGHTA, CDR2 FQGTGA. The CDR3 loop spans 14 amino acids. The ends were cut back, 2 bases at V and 3 bases at J, with 11 bases in the middle. DNA for the CDR3: TGTGCCAGCAGCTTATACCCCGGGGACTACGAGCAGTACTTC. Amino acid sequence: CASSLYPGDYEQYF.

The sample holds many counts of this clonotype. The J gene is TRBJ1-1, the V gene TRBV28; TRBD1 is a possible D gene (5 bases). The V gene lost 4 bases and the J gene lost 8 bases, with 17 bases spanning the gap. Germline V lookup: CDR1 MDHEN, CDR2 SYDVKM. This CDR3 is 14 amino acids long. The CDR3 DNA follows: TGTGCCAGCAGTTCCGCATGGGGGGGGTCCGAAGCTTTCTTT. This sequence encodes CASSSAWGGSEAFF.

This clonotype was seen repeatedly, ten times or more. The chain couples TRBV7-2 to TRBJ1-5; D remains unclear. This CDR3 is 14 amino acids long. Trimming took 5 bases from V and 6 from J, leaving 14 bases between them. The germline CDR1 and CDR2 sequences are SGHTA and FQGNSA. The CDR3 DNA is TGTGCCAGCAGCATTAAACCCGAGGGTCAGCCCCAGCATTTT. As protein: CASSIKPEGQPQHF.

The V call is TRBV11-2, the J call TRBJ2-7; D gene uncertain. The CDR3 covers 17 residues. Per the germline V gene, CDR1 is SGHAT and CDR2 is FQNNGV. V shed 0 bases and J shed 0 bases, with 15 bases lying between them. CDR3 sequence reads: CASSLEVWTPGSYEQYF. The CDR3 DNA follows: TGTGCCAGCAGCTTAGAGGTCTGGACCCCTGGCTCCTACGAGCAGTACTTC.

This clonotype was counted ten times or more. The rearrangement uses TRBV7-3 and TRBJ2-1; D could derive from TRBD1 or TRBD2 (5 bases each). The CDR3 runs 17 residues. Germline lookup yields CDR1 SGHTA and CDR2 FQGTGA. Trimming took 0 bases from V and 5 from J, leaving 17 bases between them. Written as DNA, the CDR3 is TGTGCCAGCAGCTTAACGGGGGTCCCCACCCCAAACAATGAGCAGTTCTTC. Translated, it gives CASSLTGVPTPNNEQFF. Supplemented by reference TRBV7-3 and TRBJ2-1, the full variable domain reads GAGVSQTPSNKVTEKGKYVELRCDPISGHTALYWYRQSLGQGPEFLIYFQGTGAADDSGLPNDRFFAVRPEGSVSTLKIQRTERGDSAVYLCASSLTGVPTPNNEQFFGPGTRLTVL.